Shown below are 23 T cell receptor beta chains from a single sample sequenced in a study of T cell responses to AZD1222 COVID-19 vaccine. Sequencing used immunoSEQ multiplex PCR; TCRdb keeps in-frame clones, though not all of them. This table holds 180,000 or so clones, less than 95% found once. This specimen was peripheral blood, taken on day 0 of AZD1222 vaccination. These receptors were taken from an adult in good health.

This CDR3 reads CASSLWRGLAGNEQYF. In DNA form, the CDR3 reads TGTGCCAGCAGTTTATGGAGGGGACTAGCGGGAAACGAGCAGTACTTC. This sequence joins TRBV28 and TRBJ2-7; 13 nucleotides agree with TRBD2. This CDR3 comprises 16 residues. V lost 0 bases and J lost 5; bases outside the gene matches: 4. Germline CDR1 is MDHEN and CDR2 is SYDVKM.

This chain joins TRBV27 and TRBJ1-5, with D perhaps TRBD1 (5 bases). Trimming shortened V by 6 bases and J by 6 bases, and 12 bases separated the two germline ends. The CDR3 extends over 13 amino acids. Germline V gene lookup returns CDR1 MNHEY and CDR2 SMNVEV (reference sequence). CDR3 coding DNA: TGTGCCAGCAGCTTCGGAGGGACTCAGCCCCAGCATTTT. Its translation: CASSFGGTQPQHF.

The chain combines TRBV7-6 with TRBJ2-3; 8 positions match TRBD2. J gave up 5 bases and V 3 bases, and 4 bases lay outside the gene matches. Germline CDR1 is SGHVS and CDR2 is FNYEAQ. CDR3 length: 14 amino acids. CDR3 nucleotide sequence: TGTGCCAGCAGCTTCGGACTAGCTGAAGATACGCAGTATTTT. It is translated as CASSFGLAEDTQYF.

The rearrangement links TRBV7-8 to TRBJ1-2; the D is unclear. Looked up from germline, CDR1 is SGHVS and CDR2 is FQNEAQ. The CDR3 spans 17 residues. The V end lost 1 base, the J end lost 0 bases, and 15 bases lay between the germline ends. The CDR3 sequence is CASSLVVGAGSNYGYTF. As DNA, the CDR3 is TGTGCCAGCAGCTTAGTAGTGGGCGCGGGATCTAACTATGGCTACACCTTC.

V gene TRBV13 combines with J gene TRBJ2-7; 9 nucleotides agree with TRBD2. The ends lost 0 bases at V and 3 bases at J; junction bases unmatched: 6. Germline CDR1 and CDR2: PRHDT and FYEKMQ (reference sequence). CDR3 size: 16 residues. CDR3 sequence reads: CASSLGTTSGNYEQYF. The DNA of the CDR3 is TGTGCCAGCAGCTTAGGGACGACTAGCGGAAACTACGAGCAGTACTTC.

J is TRBJ1-2 and V is TRBV2, with a possible D match to TRBD1 (5 bases). Germline CDR1 and CDR2: SNHLY and FYNNEI. The CDR3 has 12 amino acids. V was pared by 2 bases and J by 9 bases, with 10 bases between. The CDR3 DNA follows: TGTGCCAGCAGTGAATACGGGGGGAGCTACACCTTC. Its translation: CASSEYGGSYTF. The whole variable domain, remainder taken from reference TRBV2 and TRBJ1-2, is EPEVTQTPSHQVTQMGQEVILRCVPISNHLYFYWYRQILGQKVEFLVSFYNNEISEKSEIFDDQFSVERPDGSNFTLKIRSTKLEDSAMYFCASSEYGGSYTFGSGTRLTVV.

The chain uses TRBV30 and TRBJ1-4, with D hard to call. This CDR3 contains 13 residues. CDR1 and CDR2 from the germline V gene are GTSNPN and SVGIG (reference sequence). V lost 0 bases and J 7 bases, leaving 9 bases between the germline ends. The CDR3 here is CAWSVAFGEKLFF. CDR3 nucleotide sequence: TGTGCCTGGAGTGTGGCGTTTGGTGAAAAACTGTTTTTT.

The rearrangement joins TRBV19 to TRBJ1-2; 8 nucleotides line up with TRBD1. Trimming removed 7 bases from V and 5 bases from J; junction bases left unmatched: 6. This CDR3 spans 13 amino acids. Germline V gene lookup returns CDR1 LNHDA and CDR2 SQIVND (reference sequence). The CDR3 sequence is CASIDRGYYGYTF. The CDR3 DNA is TGTGCCAGTATCGACAGGGGCTATTATGGCTACACCTTC.

This clone was counted a single time. The chain employs TRBV7-2 and TRBJ2-5; TRBD2 might be the D (6 bases). This CDR3 is built from 14 residues. Trimming removed 5 bases from V and 1 base from J, with 11 bases in between. CDR1 is SGHTA and CDR2 is FQGNSA in the germline V gene. The CDR3, as DNA: TGTGCCAGCAGCCCACCGGGACTCCAAGAGACCCAGTACTTC. Its translation is CASSPPGLQETQYF.

The chain links TRBV3-1 (or the pseudogene TRBV3-2) to TRBJ1-1; tentatively, D is TRBD1 (5 bases). The V end was cut by 1 base, the J end by 0 bases, with 21 bases between. CDR1 is LGHDT and CDR2 is YNNKEL in the germline V gene (reference sequence). The CDR3 is 19 amino acids. The CDR3 protein is CASSQGVRGEWLMNTEAFF. In nucleotides, the CDR3 is TGTGCCAGCAGCCAAGGGGTACGGGGGGAATGGCTCATGAACACTGAAGCTTTCTTT.

The chain recombines TRBV12-3 or TRBV12-4 with TRBJ2-1; a weak D match, TRBD1 (5 bases). CDR3 size: 13 residues. V shed 9 bases and J shed 4 bases, with 13 bases lying between them. The CDR3, as DNA: TGTGCCAGTAGGGGTGATTTATACAATGAGCAGTTCTTC. Translating it yields CASRGDLYNEQFF.

This chain joins TRBV3-1 (or the pseudogene TRBV3-2) and TRBJ2-3; 8 bases align to TRBD2. Trimming removed 6 bases from V and 8 bases from J; junction bases left unmatched: 7. This CDR3 spans 13 amino acids. Germline values: CDR1 LGHDT, CDR2 YNNKEL (reference sequence). Here the CDR3 reads CASRKIAGLTQYF. The CDR3 nucleotides read TGTGCCAGCAGGAAGATAGCGGGGCTTACGCAGTATTTT.

V gene TRBV6-1 combines with J gene TRBJ2-2; TRBD1 matches 8 bases. This CDR3 contains 17 residues. Germline V gene lookup returns CDR1 MNHNS and CDR2 SASEGT. J gave up 1 base and V 4 bases, and 8 bases lay outside the gene matches. The CDR3 sequence: CASSATWTGRNTGELFF. CDR3 coding DNA: TGTGCCAGCAGTGCTACATGGACAGGGAGGAACACCGGGGAGCTGTTTTTT.

The chain employs TRBV6-5 and TRBJ1-1, with TRBD1 as a possible D gene (5 bases). Trimming left V 8 bases short and J 5 bases short, with 21 bases between. There are 15 residues in the CDR3. CDR1 MNHEY and CDR2 SVGAGI come from the germline V gene. CDR3 DNA sequence: TGTGCCAGCCCCGGGAGGGGACTTTTTGGAACTGAAGCTTTCTTT. Translating it yields CASPGRGLFGTEAFF.

This rearrangement joins TRBV27 to TRBJ2-7; D unresolved. V shed 8 bases and J shed 0 bases, with 17 bases lying between them. Germline lookup yields CDR1 MNHEY and CDR2 SMNVEV (reference sequence). The CDR3 contains 15 residues. CDR3 sequence: CASSVGPRHSYEQYF. The DNA for the CDR3 is TGTGCCAGCTCCGTAGGACCTCGTCACTCCTACGAGCAGTACTTC.

This clone was recorded a few times. Here the CDR3 reads CASSQGLAGADTQYF. The CDR3 DNA reads as TGTGCCAGCAGCCAGGGACTAGCGGGAGCAGATACGCAGTATTTT. This chain links TRBV6-5 with TRBJ2-3; 14 bases are shared with TRBD2. CDR1 is MNHEY, CDR2 SVGAGI, per germline. This CDR3 is built from 15 residues. V dropped 6 bases and J dropped 4; count of bases not matched to a gene: 3.

This sequence joins TRBV5-1 and TRBJ2-7; 10 nucleotides match TRBD2. CDR3 size: 17 residues. Germline loops: CDR1 SGHRS, CDR2 YFSETQ. J was trimmed by 0 bases and V by 6 bases; bases with no gene match: 12. The CDR3 DNA reads TGCGCCAGCACTATAGCGGGAGGCTTTAGGAGCTCCTACGAGCAGTACTTC. Protein sequence: CASTIAGGFRSSYEQYF.

The chain uses TRBV6-1 and TRBJ2-7; 11 bases align to TRBD1. Per the germline V gene, CDR1 is MNHNS and CDR2 is SASEGT. The ends lost 3 bases at V and 0 bases at J; junction bases unmatched: 16. The CDR3 has 20 amino acids. The CDR3 is CASSDRAGQGVFKGSYEQYF. CDR3 nucleotide sequence: TGTGCCAGCAGTGATCGAGCGGGACAGGGGGTTTTCAAGGGCTCCTACGAGCAGTACTTC.

This chain links TRBV19 with TRBJ2-7; D gene uncertain. The CDR3 is 14 residues long. Per the germline V gene, CDR1 is LNHDA and CDR2 is SQIVND (reference sequence). Between the trimmed V and J ends, which lost 1 base and 6 bases, there was a span of 13 bases. The CDR3 sequence is CASSIGFAAVEQYF. The DNA for the CDR3 is TGTGCCAGTAGTATAGGTTTTGCCGCCGTCGAGCAGTACTTC. The full variable domain, with the rest looked up from reference TRBV19 and TRBJ2-7, is DGGITQSPKYLFRKEGQNVTLSCEQNLNHDAMYWYRQDPGQGLRLIYYSQIVNDFQKGDIAEGYSVSREKKESFPLTVTSAQKNPTAFYLCASSIGFAAVEQYFGPGTRLTVT.

This clone came up once. The chain has TRBV7-9 and TRBJ2-2, with 8 bases fitting TRBD1. V gave up 2 bases and J gave up 3 bases; unmatched junction bases: 5. This CDR3 region has 16 residues. Germline V gene lookup returns CDR1 SEHNR and CDR2 FQNEAQ (reference sequence). The CDR3 nucleotides are TGTGCCAGCAGCTTACTCGACAGGGGCTACACCGGGGAGCTGTTTTTT. This translates into CASSLLDRGYTGELFF.

This rearrangement joins TRBV6-1 to TRBJ2-2, with 10 bases lining up with TRBD2. The CDR3 has 18 amino acids. V lost 3 bases and J lost 7; bases outside the gene matches: 14. CDR1 and CDR2 from the germline V gene are MNHNS and SASEGT. The CDR3 DNA sequence: TGTGCCAGCAGTGAGGGGCTAGCGGGAGCATTGGTAGGCGGGGAGCTGTTTTTT. This translates into CASSEGLAGALVGGELFF.

V usage is TRBV6-4 and J usage is TRBJ2-1; 9 nucleotides line up with TRBD2. Germline CDR1 MRHNA, CDR2 SNTAGT. The CDR3 contains 15 residues. Losses at the gene ends were 4 bases for V and 7 bases for J; bases not matched to a gene: 8. The CDR3 DNA sequence: TGTGCCAGCAGTGTAGCGGGAGAATCTTCGAATGAGCAGTTCTTC. Protein sequence: CASSVAGESSNEQFF.

The chain links TRBV19 to TRBJ1-6; D is unresolved. This CDR3 contains 16 residues. V was trimmed by 6 bases and J by 10 bases, leaving 22 bases between them. Germline CDR1 and CDR2: LNHDA and SQIVND (reference sequence). The CDR3 is CASSPSSGRARSPLHF. DNA for the CDR3: TGTGCCAGTAGCCCCTCTTCGGGGAGGGCACGGTCACCCCTCCACTTT.